These 22 T cell receptor beta chains were all obtained from the same sample, sequenced in a study of T cells after yellow fever vaccination. One entry per CDR3 protein, called by TCRdb with MiXCR from the 5' RACE reads. The data contain fewer than 650,000 distinct CDR3 sequences, 21% of them singletons. The sample consisted of PBMCs, taken 20 to 25 days after the first yellow fever vaccination. All receptors derive from a man aged 18 to 30 who received the YFV17D yellow fever vaccine.

Only a few counts were recorded for this clonotype. V gene TRBV4-1 combines with J gene TRBJ1-1; D gene ambiguous. The CDR3 has 14 residues. The germline CDR1 and CDR2 sequences are MGHRA and YSYEKL. V lost 1 base and J 11 bases, leaving 17 bases between the germline ends. In nucleotides, the CDR3 is TGCGCCAGCAGCCAAGGAAGGACGGAGGGTTGGGCTTTCTTT. This encodes CASSQGRTEGWAFF.

The V call is TRBV4-3, the J call TRBJ1-4, with D possibly being TRBD1 (5 bases). With 0 bases removed from V and 3 bases from J, the gap between germline ends came to 8 bases. The germline V gene encodes CDR1 LGHNA and CDR2 YSLEER. This CDR3 has 15 residues. CDR3: CASSQDRAPNEKLFF. The DNA for the CDR3 is TGCGCCAGCAGCCAAGACAGGGCCCCTAATGAAAAACTGTTTTTT.

The V gene is TRBV7-2, the J gene TRBJ2-2; the D gene is possibly TRBD1 (6 bases). In germline, CDR1 is SGHTA, CDR2 FQGNSA. CDR3 length: 15 amino acids. V dropped 3 bases and J dropped 5 bases, with 13 bases sitting between them. CDR3 in amino acids: CASSLTGTQTGELFF. Written as DNA, the CDR3 is TGTGCCAGCAGCTTGACCGGGACACAAACCGGGGAGCTGTTTTTT.

V gene TRBV15 combines with J gene TRBJ2-1; the D is unclear. The CDR3 runs 14 residues. V gave up 0 bases and J gave up 7 bases, with 10 bases separating them. Germline CDR1 reads LNHNV; CDR2 reads YYDKDF (reference sequence). CDR3 bases: TGTGCCACCAGCAGAGATCGAGCGACGAATGAGCAGTTCTTC. Translation: CATSRDRATNEQFF.

This sequence joins TRBV20-1 and TRBJ2-5; D not resolved. Germline CDR1 and CDR2: DFQATT and SNEGSKA (reference sequence). The CDR3 runs to 11 residues. Trimming removed 5 bases at V and 5 bases at J, with 9 bases between. The CDR3 nucleotides are TGCAGTGCTTTAAGCGTGGAGACCCAGTACTTC. Residues: CSALSVETQYF.

V usage is TRBV2 and J usage is TRBJ1-1; 9 bases map to TRBD1. The CDR3 loop spans 13 amino acids. With V trimmed by 7 bases and J by 8 bases, 8 bases remained unmatched. CDR1 and CDR2 from the germline V gene are SNHLY and FYNNEI. The CDR3: CASTGQGIAEAFF. In DNA form, the CDR3 reads TGTGCCAGCACGGGACAGGGTATCGCCGAAGCTTTCTTT.

The chain joins TRBV7-2 to TRBJ2-5; TRBD2 agrees at 10 bases. This CDR3 spans 16 amino acids. Germline values: CDR1 SGHTA, CDR2 FQGNSA. V lost 5 bases and J lost 3; bases outside the gene matches: 9. CDR3 region: CASSRRTSGSKETQYF. The CDR3 DNA reads TGTGCCAGCAGCCGCCGGACTAGCGGATCTAAAGAGACCCAGTACTTC.

This chain connects TRBV7-2 to TRBJ2-7; TRBD2 is a possible D gene (7 bases). CDR1 and CDR2 (germline): SGHTA, FQGNSA. This CDR3 has 15 amino acids. Trimming took off 1 base at V and 2 bases at J, with 12 bases between the two ends. The CDR3 loop reads CASSLGGGATYEQYF. Here the CDR3 DNA reads TGTGCCAGCAGCTTAGGCGGGGGCGCCACCTACGAGCAGTACTTC.

The chain couples TRBV6-2 or TRBV6-3 to TRBJ1-1; no firm D call. V was shortened by 4 bases and J by 4 bases, with 16 bases between the two germline ends. CDR3 length equals 15 residues. From germline, CDR1 is MNHEY and CDR2 SVGEGT. The CDR3: CASSSSRSIRTEAFF. CDR3 DNA sequence: TGTGCCAGCAGTTCGAGTCGTTCTATTCGCACTGAAGCTTTCTTT.

The J gene is TRBJ2-6, the V gene TRBV11-1, with 8 bases aligning to TRBD2. Germline V gene data show CDR1 as SGHAT and CDR2 as FQDESV (reference sequence). The trim removed 1 base at V and 3 bases at J, leaving 8 bases unmatched. The CDR3 consists of 18 residues. The CDR3 reads CASSLVSGVKDGANVLTF. CDR3 DNA sequence: TGTGCCAGCAGCTTAGTTAGCGGGGTGAAGGATGGGGCCAACGTCCTGACTTTC.

This clonotype was recorded many times. The chain uses TRBV5-1 and TRBJ2-7; 9 nucleotides line up with TRBD1. V shed 5 bases and J 9 bases; nucleotides not matched to a gene: 15. From germline, CDR1 is SGHRS and CDR2 YFSETQ. This CDR3 comprises 15 residues. The CDR3 DNA follows: TGCGCCAGCAGGCCTACAGGGGGCGAGGTAAATTCGCAGTACTTC. Its protein product is CASRPTGGEVNSQYF. The whole variable domain, remainder taken from reference TRBV5-1 and TRBJ2-7, is KAGVTQTPRYLIKTRGQQVTLSCSPISGHRSVSWYQQTPGQGLQFLFEYFSETQRNKGNFPGRFSGRQFSNSRSEMNVSTLELGDSALYLCASRPTGGEVNSQYFGPGTRLTVT.

This clonotype turned up a few times. The genes are TRBV5-1 and TRBJ1-4, with D possibly matching TRBD1 (5 bases). V was shortened by 4 bases and J by 6 bases, with 16 bases between the two germline ends. Germline loops: CDR1 SGHRS, CDR2 YFSETQ. CDR3 size: 15 residues. CDR3 coding DNA: TGCGCCAGCAGCCCCTTGGCCACAGGCGATGAAAAACTGTTTTTT. Translating it yields CASSPLATGDEKLFF.

This clonotype was found a few times. The rearrangement links TRBV5-1 to TRBJ2-3, with 12 bases that match TRBD2. There are 16 residues in the CDR3. Germline assignment: CDR1 SGHRS and CDR2 YFSETQ. V trimming: 0 bases; J trimming: 3 bases; junction bases outside the gene matches: 2. CDR3 DNA: TGCGCCAGCAGCTTGGCTAGCGGGGGGGAAACAGATACGCAGTATTTT. It specifies CASSLASGGETDTQYF.

The V and J genes are TRBV20-1 and TRBJ1-6; D remains unclear. CDR3 length: 16 residues. Germline V gives CDR1 DFQATT, CDR2 SNEGSKA (reference sequence). V gave up 2 bases and J gave up 7 bases, with 18 bases separating them. In DNA form, the CDR3 reads TGCAGTGCTAGACCTCCTCAGGACCGCAAAAATTCACCCCTCCACTTT. This gives the protein CSARPPQDRKNSPLHF.

J is TRBJ2-7 and V is TRBV30; the D is unclear. V was clipped by 2 bases and J by 0 bases, with 8 bases between them. Germline V gene data show CDR1 as GTSNPN and CDR2 as SVGIG (reference sequence). The CDR3 runs 13 residues. CDR3: CAWSPQDSYEQYF. DNA of the CDR3: TGTGCCTGGAGTCCCCAGGACTCCTACGAGCAGTACTTC. Full variable domain (rest looked up from reference TRBV30 and TRBJ2-7): SQTIHQWPATLVQPVGSPLSLECTVEGTSNPNLYWYRQAAGRGLQLLFYSVGIGQISSEVPQNLSASRPQDRQFILSSKKLLLSDSGFYLCAWSPQDSYEQYFGPGTRLTVT.

The genes are TRBV7-9 and TRBJ1-1; TRBD1 matches at 8 bases. Germline V gene sequence: CDR1 SEHNR, CDR2 FQNEAQ (reference sequence). Trimming cost V 5 bases and J 4 bases; bases outside gene matches: 6. The CDR3 has 14 residues. In DNA form, the CDR3 reads TGTGCCAGCAGCAAACAGGGGGAAGGCACTGAAGCTTTCTTT. This codes for CASSKQGEGTEAFF.

The chain recombines TRBV12-3 or TRBV12-4 with TRBJ2-1; 10 bases agree with TRBD1. V shed 8 bases, J shed 8 bases, and the junction held 3 bases outside the gene matches. This CDR3 has 12 residues. CDR3 in DNA: TGTGCCAGCGGACAGGGGGTAGATGAGCAGTTCTTC. This encodes CASGQGVDEQFF.

This clonotype was picked up a small number of times. The genes are TRBV9 and TRBJ2-7; TRBD2 agrees at 10 bases. Germline V lookup: CDR1 SGDLS, CDR2 YYNGEE. With V trimmed by 0 bases and J by 1 base, 10 bases remained unmatched. This CDR3 spans 18 amino acids. The CDR3 sequence is CASSVADSGGLSSYEQYF. CDR3 bases: TGTGCCAGCAGCGTAGCGGATAGCGGGGGGCTCTCATCCTACGAGCAGTACTTC.

In regard to this clonotype: A read error may be the cause here, since a much bigger clone is one base away. The chain employs TRBV7-9 and TRBJ1-6; D unresolved. The V end lost 7 bases, the J end lost 1 base, and 11 bases lay between the germline ends. The CDR3 runs 15 residues. Per the germline V gene, CDR1 is SEHNR and CDR2 is FQNEAQ (reference sequence). Here the CDR3 DNA reads TGTGCCAGCACCTCTCGAGCATCCTATAATTCACCCCTCCACTTT. It specifies CASTSRASYNSPLHF.

The V call is TRBV2, the J call TRBJ2-7; no firm D call. Germline CDR1 reads SNHLY; CDR2 reads FYNNEI. V lost 1 base and J lost 1, with 8 bases in between. CDR3 length: 14 amino acids. CDR3 nucleotide sequence: TGTGCCAGCAGTGAAGGGCAATTATCCTACGAGCAGTACGTC. Translated: CASSEGQLSYEQYV.

This clonotype was counted only a few times. The gene calls are TRBV7-2 and TRBJ2-1; no clear D gene. Germline-derived CDR1 and CDR2 are SGHTA and FQGNSA. V lost 3 bases, J lost 14 bases, and 11 bases lay in between. The CDR3 spans 11 residues. This CDR3 is CASSLLGRKFF. The CDR3 nucleotides are TGTGCCAGCAGCTTGTTGGGCCGTAAGTTCTTC.

This chain joins TRBV5-6 and TRBJ2-5; 8 nucleotides line up with TRBD1. Germline V CDR1 and CDR2: SGHDT, YYEEEE. J lost 3 bases, V lost 4 bases, and 5 bases had no gene match. The CDR3 spans 14 residues. The CDR3 sequence is CASSSRDRKETQYF. The DNA of the CDR3 is TGTGCCAGCAGCAGCCGGGACAGGAAAGAGACCCAGTACTTC.